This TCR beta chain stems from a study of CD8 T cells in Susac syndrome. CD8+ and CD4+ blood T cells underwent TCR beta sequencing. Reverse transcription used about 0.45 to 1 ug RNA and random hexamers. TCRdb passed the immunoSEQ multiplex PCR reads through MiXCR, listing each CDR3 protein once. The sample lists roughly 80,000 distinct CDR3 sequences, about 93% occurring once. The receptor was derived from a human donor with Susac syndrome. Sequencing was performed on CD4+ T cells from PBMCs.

This CDR3 reads CASSAGTGVEKLFF. CDR3 bases: TGTGCCAGCAGCGCAGGGACGGGAGTAGAAAAACTGTTTTTT. The chain recombines TRBV9 with TRBJ1-4, with D maybe TRBD1 (5 bases). From germline, CDR1 is SGDLS and CDR2 YYNGEE. V lost 3 bases and J 8 bases, leaving 14 bases between the germline ends. The CDR3 length is 14 residues.